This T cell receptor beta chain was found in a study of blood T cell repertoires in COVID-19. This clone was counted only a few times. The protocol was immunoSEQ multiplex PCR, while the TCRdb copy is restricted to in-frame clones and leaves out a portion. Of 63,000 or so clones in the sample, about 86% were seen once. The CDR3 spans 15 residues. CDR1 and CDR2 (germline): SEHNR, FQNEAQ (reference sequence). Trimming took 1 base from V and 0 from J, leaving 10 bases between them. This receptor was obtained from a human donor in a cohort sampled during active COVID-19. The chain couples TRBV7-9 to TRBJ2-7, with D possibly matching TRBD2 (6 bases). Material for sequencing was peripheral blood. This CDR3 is CASSLVEGSSYEQYF. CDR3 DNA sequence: TGTGCCAGCAGCTTAGTGGAGGGAAGCTCCTACGAGCAGTACTTC.